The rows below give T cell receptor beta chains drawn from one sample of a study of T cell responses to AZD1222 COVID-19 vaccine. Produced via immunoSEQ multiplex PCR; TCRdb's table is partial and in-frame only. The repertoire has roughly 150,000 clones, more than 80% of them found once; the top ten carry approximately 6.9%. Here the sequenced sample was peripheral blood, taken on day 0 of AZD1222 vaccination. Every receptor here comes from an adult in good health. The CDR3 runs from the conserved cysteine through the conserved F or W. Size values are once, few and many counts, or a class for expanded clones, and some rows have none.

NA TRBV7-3 CASSQRAGELFF
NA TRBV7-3 CASSLTGRNTEAFF
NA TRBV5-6 CASSWTGASPLHF
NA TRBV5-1 CASSSLNWAAGTGLLGVYGYTF
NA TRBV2 CASSLQGSGTSGGNPYEQYF
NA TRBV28 CASNRRLAGTDTQYF
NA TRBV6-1 CASSSHATNEKLFF
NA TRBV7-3 CASSLDPNYGYTF
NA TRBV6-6 CASVTGTGDYEQYF
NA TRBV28 CASSLEGIMSGANVLTF
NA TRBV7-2 CASSLYGGGTEETQYF
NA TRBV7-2 CASSRGADTQYF
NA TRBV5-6 CASSLPGGWATDTQYF
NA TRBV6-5 CASSYQTGNYGYTF
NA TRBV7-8 CASSSREAKNIQYF
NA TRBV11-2 CASSSIVGGPVQHF
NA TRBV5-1 CASSFATGYQETQYF
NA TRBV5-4 CALTPQQGGYNEQFF
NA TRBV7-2 CASSLRGGAEIYNSPLHF
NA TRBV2 CASSEQGSTYEQYF
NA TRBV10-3 CAISDLGPADGYTF
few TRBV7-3 CASSPKPGGVGNEQFF
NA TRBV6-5 CASSYSDRTNSPLHF
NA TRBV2 CASKDPGLNTEAFF
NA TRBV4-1 CASRTGQTNTEAFF
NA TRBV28 CASSRTSGGAGELFF
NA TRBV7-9 CASSPSMGQGVNTIYF
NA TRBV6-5 CASSYLNTDTQYF
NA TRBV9 CASSVVGTYNEQFF
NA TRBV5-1 CASSFTVYNSPLHF
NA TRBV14 CASSQLRAGWIQETQYF
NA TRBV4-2 CASSPHASSTDTQYF
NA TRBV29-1 CSVDHNTEAFF
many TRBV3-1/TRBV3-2 CASTNWGTQDTQYF
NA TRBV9 CASSVGRSEEKLFF
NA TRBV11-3 CASSPRERGAEETQYF
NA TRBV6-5 CASSRTSGGVPFF
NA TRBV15 CATSSRAVGTEAFF
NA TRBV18 CASSPRSGTGGDGPYGYTF
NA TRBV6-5 CASSYSPAYGYTF
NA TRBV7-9 CASSSGAYEQYF
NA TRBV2 CASREGRGILLQETQYF
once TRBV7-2 CASSLGGEETQYF
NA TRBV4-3 CASSPTAAGGYEQYF
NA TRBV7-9 CASSLSILREFSGNTIYF
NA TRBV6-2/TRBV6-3 CASSSRGYSNQPQHF
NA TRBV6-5 CASRDRDNHQPQHF
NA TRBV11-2 CASSDRVGEKLFF
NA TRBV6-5 CASIPGLLAHDTQYF
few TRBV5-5 CASSRFRQSNYGYTF
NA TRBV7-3 CASSLNTRGLDTQYF
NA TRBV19 CASSRTLVGNTIYF
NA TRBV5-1 CASSLVGDRNQPQHF
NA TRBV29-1 CSVGDSDTGELFF